Following are 14 T cell receptor beta chains from one sample sequenced in a study of radiotherapy plus CTLA-4 blockade in lung cancer. The data were produced by immunoSEQ multiplex PCR, yet TCRdb's version contains in-frame clones alone and is incomplete. The sample lists roughly 110,000 clones; approximately 81% were seen once. The specimen comprised peripheral blood, sampled from a patient treated with radiotherapy plus ipilimumab. These receptors were obtained from a human donor with non-small cell lung cancer that progressed on radiotherapy plus ipilimumab. Some clones in this sample may be carry-over from other donors' samples.

The chain joins TRBV7-8 to TRBJ2-5, with TRBD2 identical over 9 bases. CDR1 SGHVS and CDR2 FQNEAQ come from the germline V gene. The CDR3 is 17 residues long. The J segment lost 5 bases and the V segment lost 1 base, leaving 11 bases of the junction unmatched. The chain's CDR3 is CASSLGLAGTHEETQYF. DNA of the CDR3: TGTGCCAGCAGCTTAGGTCTAGCGGGGACCCATGAGGAGACCCAGTACTTC.

V usage is TRBV29-1 and J usage is TRBJ2-7, with a weak D call TRBD1 (6 bases). Per the germline V gene, CDR1 is SQVTM and CDR2 is ANQGSEA. The CDR3 is made up of 13 amino acids. V lost 4 bases, J lost 2 bases, and 12 bases lay in between. CDR3 sequence: CSVGTASPYEQYF. The CDR3 coding sequence is TGCAGCGTTGGGACAGCTAGCCCCTACGAGCAGTACTTC.

The genes are TRBV19 and TRBJ1-1, with D maybe TRBD1 (6 bases). Germline V gene data show CDR1 as LNHDA and CDR2 as SQIVND (reference sequence). The V gene lost 1 base and the J gene lost 5 bases, with 14 bases spanning the gap. CDR3 length: 15 amino acids. In DNA form, the CDR3 reads TGTGCCAGTAGTATAGCGAGCAGGGGTGGGACTGAAGCTTTCTTT. Translated: CASSIASRGGTEAFF.

A remark on this clone: Other DNA sequences within the sample encode an identical CDR3. The V gene is TRBV6-5, the J gene TRBJ2-7; TRBD1 matches at 7 bases. Germline loops: CDR1 MNHEY, CDR2 SVGAGI. The V segment lost 6 bases and the J segment 0 bases; nucleotides outside the gene matches: 8. CDR3 length equals 15 residues. The CDR3 loop is CASRKGQPGSYEQYF. In nucleotides, the CDR3 is TGTGCCAGCAGGAAGGGACAGCCGGGCTCCTACGAGCAGTACTTC.

This CDR3 reads CASSSVSQALVYNEQFF. The CDR3 nucleotides read TGCGCCAGCAGCTCCGTTTCACAGGCCCTCGTCTACAATGAGCAGTTCTTC. The rearrangement links TRBV5-1 to TRBJ2-1; possibly TRBD1 for D (5 bases). V shed 3 bases and J shed 3 bases, with 19 bases lying between them. The CDR3 consists of 17 residues. Germline V CDR1 and CDR2: SGHRS, YFSETQ.

This clone was observed once. V and J are TRBV5-1 and TRBJ2-1; D is unresolved. V was pared by 4 bases and J by 9 bases, with 17 bases between. Germline V gives CDR1 SGHRS, CDR2 YFSETQ. The CDR3 covers 14 residues. The CDR3 protein is CASSLDPAGTEQFF. CDR3 nucleotides: TGCGCCAGCAGCCTGGACCCAGCTGGCACTGAGCAGTTCTTC.

The chain combines TRBV5-1 with TRBJ2-5; D unresolved. CDR1 is SGHRS and CDR2 is YFSETQ in the germline V gene. V was cut by 1 base and J by 4 bases, with 11 bases left in between. The CDR3 is 14 residues long. CDR3 amino acids: CASSLTTSRETQYF. Written as DNA, the CDR3 is TGCGCCAGCAGCTTGACTACTTCAAGAGAGACCCAGTACTTC.

J is TRBJ2-6 and V is TRBV12-5; D call uncertain. V lost 2 bases and J lost 5, with 10 bases in between. Germline lookup yields CDR1 LGHNT and CDR2 FRNRAP. The CDR3 loop spans 15 amino acids. The CDR3 nucleotides read TGTGCTAGTGGTTTGATGCCGATCCGGGCCAACGTCCTGACTTTC. It translates to CASGLMPIRANVLTF.

The chain recombines TRBV9 with TRBJ2-5, with unresolved D. Deletions cut 0 bases from V and 0 bases from J, with 6 bases between. In germline, CDR1 is SGDLS, CDR2 YYNGEE. This CDR3 spans 14 amino acids. The CDR3 spells CASSVGEYQETQYF. As DNA, the CDR3 is TGTGCCAGCAGCGTAGGAGAGTACCAAGAGACCCAGTACTTC.

J is TRBJ2-5 and V is TRBV5-1; 10 bases align to TRBD1. Germline trimming cut 0 bases from V and 4 bases from J; bases unmatched to any gene: 6. The CDR3 consists of 16 residues. The germline gives CDR1 SGHRS, CDR2 YFSETQ. The CDR3 DNA follows: TGCGCCAGCAGCTTGGCCCAGACAGGGGGCCGAGAGACCCAGTACTTC. It is translated as CASSLAQTGGRETQYF.

V and J are TRBV7-2 and TRBJ2-1, with 14 bases aligning to TRBD2. J gave up 8 bases and V 4 bases, and 7 bases lay outside the gene matches. From germline, CDR1 is SGHTA and CDR2 FQGNSA. This CDR3 is 16 amino acids long. The CDR3 here is CASSSGLAGGFDEQFF. For the CDR3, the DNA is TGTGCCAGCAGCTCCGGACTAGCGGGGGGTTTCGATGAGCAGTTCTTC.

This sequence joins TRBV9 and TRBJ2-5; 10 bases are shared with TRBD2. Unmatched junction bases numbered 1, after V lost 3 bases and J lost 2 bases. Per germline, CDR1 SGDLS and CDR2 YYNGEE. The CDR3 is made up of 14 amino acids. CDR3 region: CASSEAGGQETQYF. The CDR3 region has the DNA TGTGCCAGCAGCGAAGCGGGGGGGCAAGAGACCCAGTACTTC.

The chain joins TRBV7-9 to TRBJ1-5; D ambiguous. The V and J ends lost 2 bases and 6 bases respectively, with 8 bases between them. Germline CDR1 reads SEHNR; CDR2 reads FQNEAQ (reference sequence). CDR3 size: 13 residues. The DNA of the CDR3 is TGTGCCAGCAGCTTATTGGAGGTTCAGCCCCAGCATTTT. Translated, it gives CASSLLEVQPQHF.

The chain joins TRBV5-6 to TRBJ1-3; D gene ambiguous. Between the trimmed V and J ends, which lost 3 bases and 2 bases, there was a span of 15 bases. The CDR3 is 16 amino acids. The V gene's germline CDR1 is SGHDT and CDR2 YYEEEE. CDR3 nucleotides: TGTGCCAGCAGCTGGATCGGAGGGAGCGCTGGAAACACCATATATTTT. Translating gives CASSWIGGSAGNTIYF. The variable domain in full, completed from reference TRBV5-6 and TRBJ1-3, reads DAGVTQSPTHLIKTRGQQVTLRCSPKSGHDTVSWYQQALGQGPQFIFQYYEEEERQRGNFPDRFSGHQFPNYSSELNVNALLLGDSALYLCASSWIGGSAGNTIYFGEGSWLTVV.